The clone carrying this T cell receptor (beta chain) was counted at least ten times. The target antigen is unknown. Time point: blood at routine non-recurrence follow-up after resection. Whole RNA, isolated from tumor, nontumor lung or frozen PBMC, was sequenced without prior sorting. These data belong to a study of spatial heterogeneity in lung cancer. Across the whole study: Available follow-up PBMC samples were sequenced, at a median of roughly two years post-resection.

The V and J ends lost 5 bases and 6 bases respectively, with 14 bases between them. This CDR3 has 14 amino acids. Germline-derived CDR1 and CDR2 are LNHDA and SQIVND (reference sequence). Points from the study as a whole: Among blood samples, ubiquitous expanded tumor TCRs appeared more at resection than at follow-up.

Every individual TCR cDNA molecule carried its own unique molecular identifier, which allowed correction of PCR and sequencing errors. TCRdb processed the 5' RACE reads anew with MiXCR; each CDR3 protein has one entry. The sample includes about 120,000 distinct CDR3 sequences, 10% to 15% of them seen just once. V gene TRBV19 combines with J gene TRBJ2-1, with D perhaps given as TRBD1 or TRBD2 (5 bases each). This specimen consisted of PBMCs, obtained at follow-up. The sequence was obtained from a male donor with early-stage non-small cell lung cancer. CDR3 region: CASSSGPFGNEQFF. The CDR3 DNA reads TGTGCCAGTAGTTCGGGACCTTTCGGCAATGAGCAGTTCTTC.